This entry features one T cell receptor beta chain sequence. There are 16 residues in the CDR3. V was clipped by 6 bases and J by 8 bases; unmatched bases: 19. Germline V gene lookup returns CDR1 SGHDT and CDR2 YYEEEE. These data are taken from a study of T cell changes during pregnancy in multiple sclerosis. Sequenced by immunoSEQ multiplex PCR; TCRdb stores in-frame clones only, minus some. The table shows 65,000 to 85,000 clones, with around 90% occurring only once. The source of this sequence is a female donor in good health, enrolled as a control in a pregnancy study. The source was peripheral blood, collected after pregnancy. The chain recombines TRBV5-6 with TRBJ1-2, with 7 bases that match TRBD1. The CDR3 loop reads CASNFLGTAEREGYTF. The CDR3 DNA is TGTGCCAGCAACTTTCTCGGGACAGCCGAGAGGGAAGGCTACACCTTC.